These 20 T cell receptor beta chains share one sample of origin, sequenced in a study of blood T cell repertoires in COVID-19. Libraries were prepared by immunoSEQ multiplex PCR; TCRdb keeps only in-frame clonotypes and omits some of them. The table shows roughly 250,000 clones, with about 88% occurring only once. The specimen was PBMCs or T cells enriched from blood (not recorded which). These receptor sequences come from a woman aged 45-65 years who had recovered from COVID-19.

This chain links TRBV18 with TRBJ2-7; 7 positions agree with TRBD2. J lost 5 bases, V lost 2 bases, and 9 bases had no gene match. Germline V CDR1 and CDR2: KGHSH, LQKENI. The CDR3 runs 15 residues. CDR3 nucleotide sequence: TGTGCCAGCTCACCATCCGTGGCGGGAGAGAACGAGCAGTACTTC. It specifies CASSPSVAGENEQYF.

As DNA, the CDR3 is TGTGCCAGCAGCGACACAGGGGTGACGGCACCCCTCCACTTT. Its translation: CASSDTGVTAPLHF. The genes are TRBV14 and TRBJ1-6; the match to TRBD1 covers 7 bases. CDR1 and CDR2 (germline): SGHDN, FVKESK. CDR3 length: 14 residues. J lost 11 bases, V lost 5 bases, and 9 bases had no gene match.

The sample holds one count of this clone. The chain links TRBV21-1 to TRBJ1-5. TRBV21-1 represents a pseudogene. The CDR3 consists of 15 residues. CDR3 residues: CASSKAAYSNQPQHF. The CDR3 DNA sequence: TGTGCCAGCAGCAAGGCGGCCTATAGCAATCAGCCCCAGCATTTT.

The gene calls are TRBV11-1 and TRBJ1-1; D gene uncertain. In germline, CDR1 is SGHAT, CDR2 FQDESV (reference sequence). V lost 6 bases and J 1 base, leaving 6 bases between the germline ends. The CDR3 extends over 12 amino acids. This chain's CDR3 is CASSSSNTEAFF. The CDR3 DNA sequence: TGTGCCAGCAGTTCCTCGAACACTGAAGCTTTCTTT. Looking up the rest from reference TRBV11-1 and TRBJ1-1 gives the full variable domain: EAEVAQSPRYKITEKSQAVAFWCDPISGHATLYWYRQILGQGPELLVQFQDESVVDDSQLPKDRFSAERLKGVDSTLKIQPAELGDSAMYLCASSSSNTEAFFGQGTRLTVV.

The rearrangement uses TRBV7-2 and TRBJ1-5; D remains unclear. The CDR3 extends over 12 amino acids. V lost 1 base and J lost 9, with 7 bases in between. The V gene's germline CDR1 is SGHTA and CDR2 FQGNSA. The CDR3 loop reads CASSLVSGPQHF. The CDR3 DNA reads TGTGCCAGCAGCTTAGTGAGTGGGCCCCAGCATTTT.

The CDR3 loop is CASSPQFDRDQPQHF. The CDR3 region has the DNA TGTGCCAGCAGTCCCCAATTTGACAGGGATCAGCCCCAGCATTTT. This sequence joins TRBV27 and TRBJ1-5; 7 positions agree with TRBD1. The CDR3 is 15 residues long. V gave up 5 bases and J gave up 5 bases; unmatched junction bases: 9. CDR1 is MNHEY, CDR2 SMNVEV, per germline (reference sequence).

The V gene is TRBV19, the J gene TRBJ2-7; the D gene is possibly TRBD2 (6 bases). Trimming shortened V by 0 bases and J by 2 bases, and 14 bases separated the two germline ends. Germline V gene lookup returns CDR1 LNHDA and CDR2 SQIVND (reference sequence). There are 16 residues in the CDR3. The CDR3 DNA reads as TGTGCCAGTAGTATAGATCCGGACTACCCTACCTACGAGCAGTACTTC. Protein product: CASSIDPDYPTYEQYF.

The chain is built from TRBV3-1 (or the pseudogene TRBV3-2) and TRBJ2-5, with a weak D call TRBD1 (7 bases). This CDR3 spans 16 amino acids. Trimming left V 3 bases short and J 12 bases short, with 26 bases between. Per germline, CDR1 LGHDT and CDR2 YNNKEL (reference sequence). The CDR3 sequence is CASSHGSGGQPDIEYF. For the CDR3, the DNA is TGTGCCAGCAGCCATGGGTCCGGGGGACAGCCAGATATAGAGTACTTC.

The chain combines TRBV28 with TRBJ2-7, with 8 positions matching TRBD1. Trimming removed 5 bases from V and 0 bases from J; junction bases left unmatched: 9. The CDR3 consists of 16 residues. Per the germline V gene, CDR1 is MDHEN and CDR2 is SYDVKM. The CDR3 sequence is CASSTLGQGFSYEQYF. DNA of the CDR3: TGTGCCAGCAGTACCTTAGGACAGGGCTTCTCCTACGAGCAGTACTTC.

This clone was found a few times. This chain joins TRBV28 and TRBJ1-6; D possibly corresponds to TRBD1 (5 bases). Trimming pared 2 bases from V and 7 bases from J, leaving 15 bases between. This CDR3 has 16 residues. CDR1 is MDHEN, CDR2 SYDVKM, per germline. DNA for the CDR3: TGTGCCAGCAGTTTACCCTGGGGGGTCCCCAATTCACCCCTCCACTTT. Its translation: CASSLPWGVPNSPLHF.

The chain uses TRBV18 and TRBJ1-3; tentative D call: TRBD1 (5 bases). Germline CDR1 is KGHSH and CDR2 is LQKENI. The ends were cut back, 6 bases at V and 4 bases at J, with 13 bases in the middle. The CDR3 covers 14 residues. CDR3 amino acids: CASSPQGRGNTIYF. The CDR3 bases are TGTGCCAGCTCCCCGCAGGGCCGCGGAAACACCATATATTTT.

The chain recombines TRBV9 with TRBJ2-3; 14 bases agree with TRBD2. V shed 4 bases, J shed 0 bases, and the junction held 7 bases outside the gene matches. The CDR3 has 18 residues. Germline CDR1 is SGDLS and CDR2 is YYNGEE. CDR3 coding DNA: TGTGCCAGCAGCCGACTGGGACTAGCGGGAGTGAGCACAGATACGCAGTATTTT. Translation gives CASSRLGLAGVSTDTQYF.

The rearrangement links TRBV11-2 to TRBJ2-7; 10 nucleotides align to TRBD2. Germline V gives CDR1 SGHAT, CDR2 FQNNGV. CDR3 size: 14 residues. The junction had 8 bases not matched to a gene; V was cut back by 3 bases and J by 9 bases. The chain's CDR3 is CASSFGLAGVAQYF. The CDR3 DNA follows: TGTGCCAGCAGCTTCGGCCTAGCGGGAGTGGCGCAGTACTTC.

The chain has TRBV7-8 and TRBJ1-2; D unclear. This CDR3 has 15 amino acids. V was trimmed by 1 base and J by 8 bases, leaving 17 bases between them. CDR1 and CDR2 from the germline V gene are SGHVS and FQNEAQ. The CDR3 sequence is CASSLVGLGPSGYTF. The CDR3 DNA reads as TGTGCCAGCAGCTTAGTAGGTTTGGGCCCCTCCGGCTACACCTTC.

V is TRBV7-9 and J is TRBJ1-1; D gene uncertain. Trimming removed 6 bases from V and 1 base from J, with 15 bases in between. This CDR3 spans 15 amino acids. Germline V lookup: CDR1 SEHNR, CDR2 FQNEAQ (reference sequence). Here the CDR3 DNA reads TGTGCCAGCAGGTCCAGCGCTGGCAGGAACACTGAAGCTTTCTTT. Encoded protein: CASRSSAGRNTEAFF.

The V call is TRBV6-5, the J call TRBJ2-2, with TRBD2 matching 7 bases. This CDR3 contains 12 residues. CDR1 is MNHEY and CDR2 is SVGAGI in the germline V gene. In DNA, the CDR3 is TGTTCGTACGGGGGGAGCACCGGGGAGCTGTTTTTT. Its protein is CSYGGSTGELFF.

The CDR3 protein is CASSSSGTGNIQYF. Here the CDR3 DNA reads TGTGCCAGCAGTTCTTCCGGGACAGGGAACATTCAGTACTTC. V is TRBV28 and J is TRBJ2-4; 9 bases match TRBD1. The V and J ends lost 4 bases and 7 bases, in that order; junction bases with no gene match: 5. The CDR3 length is 14 residues. Germline V gene sequence: CDR1 MDHEN, CDR2 SYDVKM.

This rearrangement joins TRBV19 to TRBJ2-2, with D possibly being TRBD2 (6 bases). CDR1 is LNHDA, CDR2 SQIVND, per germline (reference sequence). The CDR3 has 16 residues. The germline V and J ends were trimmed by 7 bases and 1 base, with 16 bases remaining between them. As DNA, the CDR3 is TGTGCCAGTAAAGTGCGGGGCCGCCAGAACACCGGGGAGCTGTTTTTT. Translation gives CASKVRGRQNTGELFF.

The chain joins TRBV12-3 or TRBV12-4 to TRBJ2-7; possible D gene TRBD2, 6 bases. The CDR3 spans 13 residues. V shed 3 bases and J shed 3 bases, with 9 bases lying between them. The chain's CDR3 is CASSFQGLYEQYF. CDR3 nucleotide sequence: TGTGCCAGCAGTTTTCAGGGACTCTACGAGCAGTACTTC.

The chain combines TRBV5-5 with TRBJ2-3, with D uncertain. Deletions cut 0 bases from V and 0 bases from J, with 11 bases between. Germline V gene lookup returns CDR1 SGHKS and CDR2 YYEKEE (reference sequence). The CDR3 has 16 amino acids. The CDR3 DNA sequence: TGTGCCAGCAGCTTGGGGGCGTCGCTTAGCACAGATACGCAGTATTTT. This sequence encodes CASSLGASLSTDTQYF.